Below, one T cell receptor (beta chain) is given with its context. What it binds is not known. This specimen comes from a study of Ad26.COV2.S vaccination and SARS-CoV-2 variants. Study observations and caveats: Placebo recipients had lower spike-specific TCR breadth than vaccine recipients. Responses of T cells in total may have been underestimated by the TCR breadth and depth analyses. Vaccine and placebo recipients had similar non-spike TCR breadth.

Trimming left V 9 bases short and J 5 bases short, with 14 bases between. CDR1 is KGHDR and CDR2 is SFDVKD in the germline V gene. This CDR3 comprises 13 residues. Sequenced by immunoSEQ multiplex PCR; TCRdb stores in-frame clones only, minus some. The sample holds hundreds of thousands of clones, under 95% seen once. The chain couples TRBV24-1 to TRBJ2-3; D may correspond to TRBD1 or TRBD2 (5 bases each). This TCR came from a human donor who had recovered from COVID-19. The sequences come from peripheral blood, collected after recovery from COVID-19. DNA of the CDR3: TGTGCCACCTCCGGGACGGAGATAGATACGCAGTATTTT. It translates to CATSGTEIDTQYF.